This T cell receptor beta chain was observed in a study of response to subunit inactivated influenza vaccine. Trimming removed 0 bases at V and 6 bases at J, with 9 bases between. CDR1 is MNHEY, CDR2 SVGAGI, per germline. The CDR3 is 13 residues long. Study observations and caveats: After each seasonal influenza vaccination, few new T cells are recruited, the authors suggested.

A few counts support this clonotype. Its antigen remains unknown. Using its own MiXCR run on the RT-PCR reads, TCRdb lists one record per CDR3 protein. In the table there are around 190,000 distinct CDR3 sequences, 13% to 15% of which are singletons. The chain joins TRBV6-5 to TRBJ2-7; D may be TRBD1 (6 bases). This receptor was obtained from a man aged 50 or older who received an inactivated influenza vaccine. This specimen was CD8+ T cells sorted from PBMCs, taken 5 days after vaccination. The CDR3 loop is CASSYSNRAEQYF. CDR3 nucleotide sequence: TGTGCCAGCAGTTACTCGAACAGGGCCGAGCAGTACTTC.